This T cell receptor beta chain was documented in a study of blood T cell repertoires in COVID-19. Study information: Nucleic acid was either cDNA or gDNA, and it came from T cells, B-cell-depleted T cells, or PBMCs.

It was during active infection that Seattle patients were enrolled and then longitudinally followed. Original analysis: Nucleated cell number was recorded as an estimate derived from reference gene primer amplification. TCRdb's copy holds only in-frame clones and misses some; the assay was immunoSEQ multiplex PCR. V and J calls plus clone size are reproduced from that table; the DNA served to infer D and trimming. This sample has hundreds of thousands of clones, with roughly nine tenths found just once. Trimming took off 4 bases at V and 4 bases at J, with 13 bases between the two ends. Looked up from germline, CDR1 is MDHEN and CDR2 is SYDVKM. This CDR3 comprises 14 residues.

This TCR derives from a woman in her twenties or thirties with COVID-19, enrolled during active disease. Sequenced: peripheral blood. The chain recombines TRBV28 with TRBJ1-2; a possible D gene is TRBD1 (5 bases). The CDR3 coding sequence is TGTGCCAGCAGTTCCCCGACAGAGTTCTATGGCTACACCTTC. It yields the protein CASSSPTEFYGYTF.